This passage covers 13 T cell receptor beta chains from one sample sequenced in a study of T cell repertoires in cytomegalovirus infection. These receptors have no known antigen. TCRdb ran MiXCR on the reads and lists one entry per CDR3 protein. The sample includes around 100,000 distinct CDR3 sequences, roughly 40% of them seen just once. The input for sequencing was CD8+ T cells from cultured PBMCs, taken from culture after CMV antigen stimulation. The source is a human donor in good health (CMV status not recorded). Some clones in this sample may be carry-over from other donors' samples.

This chain's CDR3 is CASSLYRLQGSNYGYTF. The CDR3 DNA is TGCGCCAGCAGCCTCTACCGTTTGCAGGGGTCGAACTATGGCTACACCTTC. The genes are TRBV4-1 and TRBJ1-2; D is possibly TRBD1 (6 bases). This CDR3 comprises 17 residues. V lost 4 bases, J lost 2 bases, and 20 bases lay in between. The V gene's germline CDR1 is MGHRA and CDR2 YSYEKL.

This clonotype occurred once. The V and J genes are TRBV29-1 and TRBJ1-4, with no clear D. The CDR3 length is 11 residues. Germline V gene sequence: CDR1 SQVTM, CDR2 ANQGSEA. Deletions cut 5 bases from V and 0 bases from J, with 1 base between. The CDR3 nucleotides are TGCAGCGTTTCAACTAATGAAAAACTGTTTTTT. Translation: CSVSTNEKLFF.

V and J are TRBV4-1 and TRBJ2-1; tentatively, D is TRBD2 (6 bases). Between the trimmed V and J ends, which lost 0 bases and 8 bases, there was a span of 14 bases. CDR1 is MGHRA and CDR2 is YSYEKL in the germline V gene. This CDR3 region has 15 residues. The DNA for the CDR3 is TGCGCCAGCAGCCAAGATGCGTCGGAGGGTGATGAGCAGTTCTTC. It encodes CASSQDASEGDEQFF.

This clonotype was seen only a few times. The V gene is TRBV7-9, the J gene TRBJ1-1; D call uncertain. CDR1 is SEHNR, CDR2 FQNEAQ, per germline (reference sequence). This CDR3 is built from 14 residues. The V end was cut by 5 bases, the J end by 1 base, with 11 bases between. DNA of the CDR3: TGTGCCAGCAGCGGAGAACTGAGGAACACTGAAGCTTTCTTT. It is translated as CASSGELRNTEAFF.

This clonotype showed up just a few times. The chain carries TRBV29-1 and TRBJ2-1, with 8 bases lining up with TRBD2. CDR3 size: 14 residues. V was clipped by 4 bases and J by 7 bases; unmatched bases: 9. CDR1 is SQVTM and CDR2 is ANQGSEA in the germline V gene. The chain's CDR3 is CSVAARRGVNEQFF. As DNA, the CDR3 is TGCAGCGTTGCCGCACGGCGGGGGGTTAATGAGCAGTTCTTC.

This clonotype was observed a few times. The CDR3 DNA sequence: TGTGCCAGTAGTGTGGCCGGACAGGGGGCTAGTACCGGGGAGCTGTTTTTT. Translation gives CASSVAGQGASTGELFF. This chain joins TRBV19 and TRBJ2-2; 11 bases align to TRBD1. Trimming removed 5 bases from V and 5 bases from J; junction bases left unmatched: 10. The CDR3 is made up of 17 amino acids. Germline values: CDR1 LNHDA, CDR2 SQIVND (reference sequence).

J is TRBJ1-2 and V is TRBV19, with a possible D match to TRBD1 (5 bases). V dropped 8 bases and J dropped 0 bases, with 10 bases sitting between them. The CDR3 spans 13 residues. Germline values: CDR1 LNHDA, CDR2 SQIVND (reference sequence). Written as DNA, the CDR3 is TGTGCCAGTGGGGCAGGGACTAACTATGGCTACACCTTC. Amino acid sequence: CASGAGTNYGYTF.

This clonotype was seen a handful of times. V gene TRBV14 combines with J gene TRBJ2-3; 9 bases fit TRBD1. This CDR3 has 15 residues. V shed 0 bases and J 6 bases; nucleotides not matched to a gene: 4. The germline CDR1 and CDR2 sequences are SGHDN and FVKESK. The CDR3 region is CASSQEGQGTDTQYF. CDR3 in DNA: TGTGCCAGCAGCCAAGAGGGACAGGGAACGGATACGCAGTATTTT.

The V call is TRBV12-5, the J call TRBJ2-5; D is perhaps TRBD2 (5 bases). The CDR3 sequence is 12 residues long. V lost 9 bases and J 5 bases, leaving 13 bases between the germline ends. Germline CDR1 is LGHNT and CDR2 is FRNRAP. CDR3 nucleotides: TGTGCTAGCGGGGATGGGGTGGAGACCCAGTACTTC. It codes for CASGDGVETQYF.

The rearrangement uses TRBV11-2 and TRBJ2-7; TRBD1 matches 7 bases. The CDR3 runs 18 residues. CDR1 and CDR2 (germline): SGHAT, FQNNGV. V lost 0 bases to trimming and J lost 0 bases; unmatched junction nucleotides: 11. For the CDR3, the DNA is TGTGCCAGCAGCTTAGATGGACTCAGGGGGTACTTCTCCTACGAGCAGTACTTC. Protein product: CASSLDGLRGYFSYEQYF.

The chain has TRBV6-5 and TRBJ1-1; D call uncertain. Germline V gives CDR1 MNHEY, CDR2 SVGAGI. The CDR3 covers 13 residues. Between the trimmed V and J ends, which lost 2 bases and 3 bases, there was a span of 7 bases. The CDR3 DNA reads as TGTGCCAGCAGTTACGAGGACTACACTGAAGCTTTCTTT. The encoded protein is CASSYEDYTEAFF.

The chain uses TRBV28 and TRBJ2-3, with 9 bases matching TRBD2. CDR3 length equals 15 residues. The germline gives CDR1 MDHEN, CDR2 SYDVKM. V lost 7 bases, J lost 7 bases, and 12 bases stayed unmatched. CDR3 loop: CASTSPSGGLNTQYF. The CDR3 DNA reads as TGTGCCAGCACCTCCCCGAGCGGGGGGCTAAATACGCAGTATTTT. The full variable domain, completed using reference TRBV28 and TRBJ2-3, is DVKVTQSSRYLVKRTGEKVFLECVQDMDHENMFWYRQDPGLGLRLIYFSYDVKMKEKGDIPEGYSVSREKKERFSLILESASTNQTSMYLCASTSPSGGLNTQYFGPGTRLTVL.

This clonotype was detected a few times. The V and J genes are TRBV12-3 or TRBV12-4 and TRBJ1-5; D is uncertain. The CDR3 runs 12 residues. V was cut by 7 bases and J by 0 bases, with 4 bases left in between. The CDR3 DNA reads as TGTGCCAGCATGTATAGCAATCAGCCCCAGCATTTT. Translating it yields CASMYSNQPQHF.